This TCR beta chain was documented in a study of control samples from healthy donors and cancer patients. Produced via immunoSEQ multiplex PCR; TCRdb's table is partial and in-frame only. The sample lists over 150,000 clones; just over 95% were seen once. V shed 3 bases, J shed 9 bases, and the junction held 13 bases outside the gene matches. The CDR3 runs 16 residues. Germline V gives CDR1 SGHAT, CDR2 FQNNGV. The genes are TRBV11-2 and TRBJ2-1, with 8 bases identical to TRBD2. This TCR was recovered from a woman aged 30 to 39 in good health. The source material was blood. The DNA of the CDR3 is TGTGCCAGCAGCTTTCGGGAACGGGGGGGGTATAGTGAGCAGTTCTTC. This gives the protein CASSFRERGGYSEQFF.